This is a list of T cell receptor beta chains from one sample in a study of Ad26.COV2.S vaccination and SARS-CoV-2 variants. Profiling relied on immunoSEQ multiplex PCR, and the TCRdb table lists in-frame clones only, not all of them. The sample has about 330,000 clones, 90% seen once. The source was peripheral blood, collected in a trial of Ad26.COV2.S vaccine versus placebo. The receptors were gathered from a person aged 18-60 years who received the Ad26.COV2.S COVID-19 vaccine or a placebo. Each CDR3 is given with its conserved first and last residue. The order of the fields is clone size, J gene, V gene, D gene, CDR3 DNA, CDR3 protein. D genes are given only for firm matches. Rows give clone size only sometimes, using once, few, many, or a class for an expanded clone.

NA	TRBJ2-1	TRBV4-2	TRBD2	TGTGCCAGCAGCCAATGGGGACTAGCGGGACGTAGGGATGAGCAGTTCTTC	CASSQWGLAGRRDEQFF
NA	TRBJ1-1	TRBV6-5	NA	TGTGCCAGCAGTTACTCGAACAAGGACAGCCAAGCTTTCTTT	CASSYSNKDSQAFF
NA	TRBJ1-5	TRBV19	NA	TGTGCCAGTAGCACGACTGATTATAGCAATCAGCCCCAGCATTTT	CASSTTDYSNQPQHF
NA	TRBJ2-3	TRBV6-5	NA	TGTGCCAGCAGTTACTGGAAAGCCAGCACAGATACGCAGTATTTT	CASSYWKASTDTQYF
few	TRBJ1-5	TRBV7-9	TRBD1	TGTGCCAGCAGCCAGACAGGGGGCTCGGGTGGGCAGCCCCAGCATTTT	CASSQTGGSGGQPQHF
NA	TRBJ1-1	TRBV6-2/TRBV6-3	NA	TGTGCCAGCAGTTACCCCCGGGGGAACACTGAAGCTTTCTTT	CASSYPRGNTEAFF
NA	TRBJ1-5	TRBV7-8	NA	TGTGCCAGCAGCTTAGGATACGTTAGTGGGGTTGGCGGTGGCAATCAGCCCCAGCATTTT	CASSLGYVSGVGGGNQPQHF
NA	TRBJ1-2	TRBV2	NA	TGTGCCAGCAGTGTCCGGGGCGACTATGGCTACACCTTC	CASSVRGDYGYTF
NA	TRBJ2-1	TRBV3-1/TRBV3-2	NA	TGTGCCAGCAGCCAAGAGCTGGTATCGTACAATGAGCAGTTCTTC	CASSQELVSYNEQFF
NA	TRBJ2-3	TRBV11-2	NA	TGTGCCAGCAGCTTAGGCGGGACTACAGATACGCAGTATTTT	CASSLGGTTDTQYF
NA	TRBJ2-1	TRBV7-9	TRBD2	TGTGCCAGCAGCTTAGCGGTAGGGAGGGCCTACAATGAGCAGTTCTTC	CASSLAVGRAYNEQFF
NA	TRBJ1-1	TRBV5-1	NA	TGCGCCAGCAGCTTGCTTACGAACACTGAAGCTTTCTTT	CASSLLTNTEAFF
NA	TRBJ1-6	TRBV3-1/TRBV3-2	NA	TGTGCCAGCAGCCGCGCAGAGCAGTCCTCACCCCTCCACTTT	CASSRAEQSSPLHF
NA	TRBJ2-1	TRBV19	TRBD2	TGTGCCAGTAGTATAATCCGGGAGGCCATGGATGAGCAGTTCTTC	CASSIIREAMDEQFF
few	TRBJ2-1	TRBV7-9	NA	TGTGCCAGCAGCCGGGACATACCGGTCCATGAGCAGTTCTTC	CASSRDIPVHEQFF
NA	TRBJ1-2	TRBV1	NA	TGCACCAGCAGCCAAGGGCTCCTCCAATATGGCTACACCTTC	CTSSQGLLQYGYTF